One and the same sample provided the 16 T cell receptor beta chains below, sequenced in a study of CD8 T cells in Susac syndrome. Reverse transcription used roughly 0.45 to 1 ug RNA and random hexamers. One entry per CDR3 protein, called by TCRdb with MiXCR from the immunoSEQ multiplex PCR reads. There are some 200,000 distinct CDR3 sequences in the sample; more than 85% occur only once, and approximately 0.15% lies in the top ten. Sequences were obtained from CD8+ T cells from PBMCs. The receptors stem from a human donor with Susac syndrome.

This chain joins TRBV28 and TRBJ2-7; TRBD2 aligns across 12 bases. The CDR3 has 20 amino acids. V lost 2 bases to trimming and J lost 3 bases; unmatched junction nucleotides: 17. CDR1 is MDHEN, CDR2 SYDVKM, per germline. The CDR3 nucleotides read TGTGCCAGCAGTTTACCCAAACTACTAGCGGGAGGCCACACCCTCTACGAGCAGTACTTC. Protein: CASSLPKLLAGGHTLYEQYF.

The CDR3: CASSPRTSGSKSTQYF. The CDR3 DNA follows: TGTGCCAGCTCTCCCCGGACTAGCGGATCCAAGTCGACCCAGTACTTC. The gene calls are TRBV18 and TRBJ2-5; TRBD2 agrees at 10 bases. Germline trimming cut 6 bases from V and 7 bases from J; bases unmatched to any gene: 14. The CDR3 runs to 16 residues. Germline V gives CDR1 KGHSH, CDR2 LQKENI.

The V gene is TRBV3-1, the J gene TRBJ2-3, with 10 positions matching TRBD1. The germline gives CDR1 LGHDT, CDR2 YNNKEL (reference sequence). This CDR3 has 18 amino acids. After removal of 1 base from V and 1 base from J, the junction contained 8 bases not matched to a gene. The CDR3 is CASSQVSSGTGGTDTQYF. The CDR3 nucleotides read TGTGCCAGCAGCCAAGTCTCATCCGGGACAGGGGGCACAGATACGCAGTATTTT.

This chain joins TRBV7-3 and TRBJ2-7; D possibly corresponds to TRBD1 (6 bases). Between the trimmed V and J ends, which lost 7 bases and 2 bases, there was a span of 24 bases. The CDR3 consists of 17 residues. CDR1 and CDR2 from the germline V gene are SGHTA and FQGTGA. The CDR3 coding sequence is TGTGCCAGCACTCCAAAGTCCCAGGGGTCGGCGACCTACGAGCAGTACTTC. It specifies CASTPKSQGSATYEQYF.

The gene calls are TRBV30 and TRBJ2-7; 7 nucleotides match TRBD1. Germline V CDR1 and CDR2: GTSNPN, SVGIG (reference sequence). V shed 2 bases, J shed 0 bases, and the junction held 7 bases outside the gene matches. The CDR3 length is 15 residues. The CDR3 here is CAWSQLGGSSYEQYF. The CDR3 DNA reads TGTGCCTGGAGTCAACTAGGGGGCAGCTCCTACGAGCAGTACTTC.

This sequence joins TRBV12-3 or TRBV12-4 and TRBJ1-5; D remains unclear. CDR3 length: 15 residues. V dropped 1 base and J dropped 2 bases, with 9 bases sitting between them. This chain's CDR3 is CASSLGVRGNQPQHF. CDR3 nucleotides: TGTGCCAGCAGTTTAGGGGTTCGGGGCAATCAGCCCCAGCATTTT.

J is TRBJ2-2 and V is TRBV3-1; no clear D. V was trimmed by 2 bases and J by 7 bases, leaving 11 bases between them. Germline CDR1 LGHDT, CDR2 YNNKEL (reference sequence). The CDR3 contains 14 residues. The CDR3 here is CASSQSERGGELFF. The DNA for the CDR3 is TGTGCCAGCAGCCAATCCGAGCGTGGCGGGGAGCTGTTTTTT.

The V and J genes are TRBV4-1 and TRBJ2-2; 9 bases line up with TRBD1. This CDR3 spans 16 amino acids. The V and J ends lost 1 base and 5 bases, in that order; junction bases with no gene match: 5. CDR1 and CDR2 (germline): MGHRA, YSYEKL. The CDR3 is CASSQVVGQGTGELFF. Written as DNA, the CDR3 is TGCGCCAGCAGCCAAGTCGTAGGACAGGGGACCGGGGAGCTGTTTTTT.

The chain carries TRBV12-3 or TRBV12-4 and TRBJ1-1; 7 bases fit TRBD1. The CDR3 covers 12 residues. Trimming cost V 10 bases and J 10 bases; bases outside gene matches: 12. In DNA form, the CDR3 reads TGTGCCATACGACACGACCAGGGGGGAGCTTTCTTT. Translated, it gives CAIRHDQGGAFF.

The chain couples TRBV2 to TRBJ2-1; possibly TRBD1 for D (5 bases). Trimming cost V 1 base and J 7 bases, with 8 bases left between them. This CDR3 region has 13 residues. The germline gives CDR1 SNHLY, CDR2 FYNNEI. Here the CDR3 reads CASSEVYRNEQFF. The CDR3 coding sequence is TGTGCCAGCAGTGAAGTCTACAGGAATGAGCAGTTCTTC.

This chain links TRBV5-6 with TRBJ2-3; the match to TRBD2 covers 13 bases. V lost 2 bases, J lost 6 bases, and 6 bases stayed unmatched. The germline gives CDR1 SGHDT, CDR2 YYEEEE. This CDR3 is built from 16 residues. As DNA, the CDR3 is TGTGCCAGCAGCTTTGGACTAGCGGGAGATCGGGATACGCAGTATTTT. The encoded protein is CASSFGLAGDRDTQYF.

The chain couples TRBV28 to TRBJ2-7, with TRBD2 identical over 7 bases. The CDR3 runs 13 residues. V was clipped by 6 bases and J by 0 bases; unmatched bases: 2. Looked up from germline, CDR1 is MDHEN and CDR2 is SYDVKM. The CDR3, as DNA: TGTGCCAGCAGGGGCGGGAGCTCCTACGAGCAGTACTTC. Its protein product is CASRGGSSYEQYF.

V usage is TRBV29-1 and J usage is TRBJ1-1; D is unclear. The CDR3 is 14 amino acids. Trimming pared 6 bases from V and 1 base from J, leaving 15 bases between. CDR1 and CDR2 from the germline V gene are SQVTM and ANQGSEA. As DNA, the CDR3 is TGCAGCGTCCAAAGAGGTAACCCGAACACTGAAGCTTTCTTT. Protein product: CSVQRGNPNTEAFF.

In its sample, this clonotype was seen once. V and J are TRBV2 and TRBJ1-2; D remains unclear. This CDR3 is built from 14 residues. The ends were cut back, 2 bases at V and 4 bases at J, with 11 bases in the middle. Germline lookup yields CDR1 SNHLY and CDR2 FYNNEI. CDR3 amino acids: CASSEKPVPYGYTF. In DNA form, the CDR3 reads TGTGCCAGCAGTGAAAAGCCGGTTCCCTATGGCTACACCTTC. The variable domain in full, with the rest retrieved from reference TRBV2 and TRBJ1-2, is EPEVTQTPSHQVTQMGQEVILRCVPISNHLYFYWYRQILGQKVEFLVSFYNNEISEKSEIFDDQFSVERPDGSNFTLKIRSTKLEDSAMYFCASSEKPVPYGYTFGSGTRLTVV.

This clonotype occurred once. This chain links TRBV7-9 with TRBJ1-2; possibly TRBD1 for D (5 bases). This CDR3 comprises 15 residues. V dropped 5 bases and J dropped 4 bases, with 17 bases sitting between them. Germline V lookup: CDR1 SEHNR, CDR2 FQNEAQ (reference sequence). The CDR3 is CASSGSGREIYGYTF. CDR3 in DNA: TGTGCCAGCAGCGGCTCGGGACGGGAGATCTATGGCTACACCTTC.

DNA of the CDR3: TGTGCCATGGACAGGGCTGGCTACACCTTC. Its protein product is CAMDRAGYTF. The chain has TRBV30 and TRBJ1-2; 8 nucleotides align to TRBD1. CDR1 and CDR2 (germline): GTSNPN, SVGIG (reference sequence). This CDR3 comprises 10 residues. Germline trimming cut 8 bases from V and 7 bases from J; bases unmatched to any gene: 3.